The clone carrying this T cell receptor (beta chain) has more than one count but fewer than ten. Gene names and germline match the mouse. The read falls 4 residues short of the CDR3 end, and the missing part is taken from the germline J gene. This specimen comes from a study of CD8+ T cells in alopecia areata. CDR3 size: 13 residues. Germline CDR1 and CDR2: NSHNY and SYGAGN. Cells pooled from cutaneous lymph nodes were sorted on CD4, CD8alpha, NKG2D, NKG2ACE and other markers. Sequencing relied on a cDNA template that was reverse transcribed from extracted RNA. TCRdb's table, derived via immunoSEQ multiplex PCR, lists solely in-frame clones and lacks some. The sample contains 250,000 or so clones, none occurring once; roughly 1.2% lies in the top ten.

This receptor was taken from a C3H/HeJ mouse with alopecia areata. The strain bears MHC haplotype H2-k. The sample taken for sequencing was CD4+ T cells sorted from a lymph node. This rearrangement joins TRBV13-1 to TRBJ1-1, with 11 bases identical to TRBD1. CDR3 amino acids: CASRMGQGGEVFF. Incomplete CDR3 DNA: TGTGCCAGCAGGATGGGACAGGGGGGA.